This T cell receptor (beta chain) was captured in a study of control samples from healthy donors and cancer patients. Clones were read by immunoSEQ multiplex PCR, and TCRdb kept only the in-frame ones, dropping some. Among 130,000 or so clones listed, about nine tenths were seen once. The CDR3 runs 14 residues. Trimming pared 8 bases from V and 7 bases from J, leaving 15 bases between. CDR1 is SNHLY, CDR2 FYNNEI, per germline. Source material: blood. This clonotype originated in a young man in good health. This chain links TRBV2 with TRBJ1-6, with D maybe TRBD1 (6 bases). CDR3 in amino acids: CASHARGGNSPLHF. In DNA, the CDR3 is TGTGCCAGCCACGCGAGGGGGGGCAATTCACCCCTCCACTTT.